These 13 T cell receptor beta chains came from one sample sequenced in a study of CD8 T cells in ankylosing spondylitis. Study findings and constraints: A motif of roughly 8 highly homologous TCR beta variants was seen as apparently characteristic of ankylosing spondylitis blood.

Their antigen targets remain unknown. From the 5' RACE reads, TCRdb called clonotypes with MiXCR, one entry per CDR3 protein. The sample has some 840,000 distinct CDR3 sequences, approximately 12% seen once; the top ten hold 0.45% to 0.6%. Sequenced input: blood, either unsorted or a sorted T cell fraction (not recorded which). The receptors were sampled from a male donor with ankylosing spondylitis.

This clonotype was recorded a few times. This chain uses TRBV7-2 with TRBJ2-3; 9 bases match TRBD2. Losses at the gene ends were 5 bases for V and 14 bases for J; bases not matched to a gene: 14. The CDR3 runs to 14 residues. Germline-derived CDR1 and CDR2 are SGHTA and FQGNSA. The CDR3 region is CASSIQTGLAGLYF. The CDR3 region has the DNA TGTGCCAGCAGCATCCAGACGGGACTAGCCGGGCTGTATTTT. Full variable domain (remainder filled in from reference TRBV7-2 and TRBJ2-3): GAGVSQSPSNKVTEKGKDVELRCDPISGHTALYWYRQSLGQGLEFLIYFQGNSAPDKSGLPSDRFSAERTGGSVSTLTIQRTQQEDSAVYLCASSIQTGLAGLYFGPGTRLTVL.

The V and J genes are TRBV18 and TRBJ2-3; D gene unclear. The germline V gene has CDR1 KGHSH and CDR2 LQKENI. Trimming took off 6 bases at V and 0 bases at J, with 13 bases between the two ends. The CDR3 is made up of 15 amino acids. CDR3 nucleotides: TGTGCCAGCTCCGTGACTTCCTCTAGCACAGATACGCAGTATTTT. Translated, it gives CASSVTSSSTDTQYF.

The chain employs TRBV28 and TRBJ2-1; 7 bases agree with TRBD2. J lost 7 bases, V lost 6 bases, and 15 bases had no gene match. The length of the CDR3 is 16 residues. Per the germline V gene, CDR1 is MDHEN and CDR2 is SYDVKM. The CDR3 DNA reads TGTGCCAGCAGGGGAGCGGGACCCGCGAAGTTGAATGAGCAGTTCTTC. This codes for CASRGAGPAKLNEQFF.

The genes are TRBV12-3 or TRBV12-4 and TRBJ1-6; the D gene is possibly TRBD1 (6 bases). The CDR3 contains 14 residues. The V end lost 6 bases, the J end lost 10 bases, and 16 bases lay between the germline ends. The CDR3 DNA follows: TGTGCCAGCAGGCACGATAGGGGGTACTCACCCCTCCACTTT. Encoded protein: CASRHDRGYSPLHF.

This clonotype was detected only a few times. The chain couples TRBV18 to TRBJ2-4, with 12 bases matching TRBD1. The CDR3 covers 16 residues. Per germline, CDR1 KGHSH and CDR2 LQKENI. V lost 3 bases, J lost 2 bases, and 2 bases stayed unmatched. The CDR3, as DNA: TGTGCCAGCTCACCGGGACAGGGGGCTTCCAAAAACATTCAGTACTTC. Protein: CASSPGQGASKNIQYF.

This clonotype was seen repeatedly, ten times or more. This chain joins TRBV20-1 and TRBJ2-1, with D unresolved. The CDR3 is 12 amino acids. Per germline, CDR1 DFQATT and CDR2 SNEGSKA (reference sequence). The V end was cut by 0 bases, the J end by 7 bases, with 7 bases between. The CDR3 region has the DNA TGCAGTGCTAGAGATGTGGGAAATGAGCAGTTCTTC. As protein: CSARDVGNEQFF.

The rearrangement uses TRBV19 and TRBJ2-2, with a possible D match to TRBD2 (5 bases). Looked up from germline, CDR1 is LNHDA and CDR2 is SQIVND (reference sequence). Trimming left V 3 bases short and J 3 bases short, with 11 bases between. The CDR3 totals 15 residues. The CDR3 sequence: CASSIEAGYTGELFF. The CDR3 region has the DNA TGTGCCAGTAGTATCGAGGCGGGTTACACCGGGGAGCTGTTTTTT.

The chain uses TRBV19 and TRBJ2-3, with 9 bases identical to TRBD1. With 6 bases clipped from V and 4 bases from J, the junction kept 11 bases outside the gene matches. Per the germline V gene, CDR1 is LNHDA and CDR2 is SQIVND (reference sequence). This CDR3 spans 16 amino acids. The CDR3 nucleotides read TGTGCCAGTAGCGCTACCGGGACAGGGTTCGCAGATACGCAGTATTTT. Translated, it gives CASSATGTGFADTQYF.

The chain has TRBV5-1 and TRBJ2-5, with D maybe TRBD1 (5 bases). V was cut by 1 base and J by 5 bases, with 18 bases left in between. The germline gives CDR1 SGHRS, CDR2 YFSETQ. There are 16 residues in the CDR3. The DNA for the CDR3 is TGCGCCAGCAGCTTGTCCTCAGGGAAAGGGTGGGAGACCCAGTACTTC. Encoded protein: CASSLSSGKGWETQYF.

The chain carries TRBV20-1 and TRBJ2-5; D remains ambiguous. Between the trimmed V and J ends, which lost 6 bases and 7 bases, there was a span of 18 bases. CDR3 size: 13 residues. Germline-derived CDR1 and CDR2 are DFQATT and SNEGSKA (reference sequence). CDR3 bases: TGCAGTGCCAGTGGGGTGTGGATCGGGACCCAGTACTTC. It translates to CSASGVWIGTQYF.

Comment on this clonotype: A much larger clone is a single base away; this may be a read error. This rearrangement joins TRBV20-1 to TRBJ2-3; no definite D call. V lost 1 base and J lost 0, with 8 bases in between. The CDR3 extends over 14 amino acids. The germline V gene has CDR1 DFQATT and CDR2 SNEGSKA (reference sequence). The CDR3 protein is CSARVASSTDTQYF. For the CDR3, the DNA is TGCAGTGCTAGAGTAGCATCTAGCACAGATACGCAGTATTTT.

The CDR3 bases are TGTGCCAGCAGTGAAATGGGTGGAGTGGAGAATGGCTACACCTTC. Residues: CASSEMGGVENGYTF. J is TRBJ1-2 and V is TRBV6-1; no reliable D call. From germline, CDR1 is MNHNS and CDR2 SASEGT. The CDR3 has 15 residues. Trimming left V 2 bases short and J 6 bases short, with 16 bases between.

This clonotype was detected ten times or more. The V and J genes are TRBV7-2 and TRBJ2-1, with D maybe TRBD2 (6 bases). With 4 bases removed from V and 3 bases from J, the gap between germline ends came to 16 bases. Germline V gene data show CDR1 as SGHTA and CDR2 as FQGNSA. The CDR3 spans 16 residues. CDR3 bases: TGTGCCAGCAGCTCAGCCCTACCGGGACTCTACAATGAGCAGTTCTTC. It encodes CASSSALPGLYNEQFF.